These 4 T cell receptor beta chains came from one sample sequenced in a study of blood T cell repertoires in COVID-19. Generated by immunoSEQ multiplex PCR, the TCRdb table keeps only in-frame clones and is missing some. The sample carries 200,000 to 250,000 clones, over 75% recorded once. The source material was peripheral blood. These receptors all stem from a man in his fifties with acute or convalescent COVID-19.

J is TRBJ2-7 and V is TRBV21-1; the table's D gene call, TRBD1, was not cross checked with the DNA. TRBV21-1 is flagged as a pseudogene. This CDR3 is built from 15 residues. CDR3 sequence: CASSKTGPSSYEQYF. The CDR3 DNA reads TGTGCCAGCAGCAAGACAGGTCCCTCATCCTACGAGCAGTACTTC.

CDR3 sequence reads: CASSMTGWGQPQHF. The CDR3 nucleotides read TGTGCCAGCAGTATGACAGGGTGGGGCCAGCCCCAGCATTTT. The chain recombines TRBV6-6 with TRBJ1-5; 7 bases agree with TRBD1. V lost 5 bases to trimming and J lost 7 bases; unmatched junction nucleotides: 8. Germline-derived CDR1 and CDR2 are MNHNY and SVGAGI (reference sequence). The CDR3 contains 14 residues.

The chain combines TRBV7-3 with TRBJ2-2, with TRBD2 matching over 8 bases. Germline-derived CDR1 and CDR2 are SGHTA and FQGTGA. The trim removed 3 bases at V and 6 bases at J, leaving 3 bases unmatched. The CDR3 sequence is 14 residues long. DNA for the CDR3: TGTGCCAGCAGCTTCGGACTAGCCCCCGGGGAGCTGTTTTTT. Amino acid sequence: CASSFGLAPGELFF. The complete variable domain, with remaining parts taken from reference TRBV7-3 and TRBJ2-2, reads GAGVSQTPSNKVTEKGKYVELRCDPISGHTALYWYRQSLGQGPEFLIYFQGTGAADDSGLPNDRFFAVRPEGSVSTLKIQRTERGDSAVYLCASSFGLAPGELFFGEGSRLTVL.

The rearrangement joins TRBV5-1 to TRBJ1-1; no clear D gene. This CDR3 has 14 amino acids. Trimming took off 0 bases at V and 4 bases at J, with 10 bases between the two ends. Germline V lookup: CDR1 SGHRS, CDR2 YFSETQ. This CDR3 is CASSLGGLGTEAFF. CDR3 nucleotides: TGCGCCAGCAGCTTGGGAGGGCTAGGCACTGAAGCTTTCTTT.